This T cell receptor (beta chain) was observed in a study of cytomegalovirus exposure and HLA in healthy donors. Looking at the study overall: Earlier work reported approximately 110 million unique TCR beta sequences from about 200 million T cells.

Trimming cost V 5 bases and J 0 bases, with 13 bases left between them. The CDR3 runs 15 residues. Looked up from germline, CDR1 is LNHDA and CDR2 is SQIVND (reference sequence). This clone was counted once. The antigen remains undetermined. Findings and limits, study-wide: TCR beta V segments were, for the most part, productive about 87% or about 30% of the time in an earlier analysis. Researchers reported from a later analysis that most CMV-associated TCR beta chains appeared HLA-restricted. When a later analysis was performed, an Asian-associated ancestry cluster reportedly had fewer N-insertions than the roughly 700-donor mean.

This PCR relied on a set of 60 Vbeta primers and 13 Jbeta primers. This table comes from immunoSEQ multiplex PCR, and its TCRdb copy is limited to in-frame clones, with some not included. The sample consists of 100,000 to 140,000 clones, more than 75% of them appearing once. The V gene is TRBV19, the J gene TRBJ1-1; weak D call: TRBD1 (6 bases). The clonotype comes from a man under 40 in good health and CMV-seropositive. Specimen: PBMCs. The CDR3 DNA reads as TGTGCCAGTAGTCCCCCGGGACATCTGAACACTGAAGCTTTCTTT. It specifies CASSPPGHLNTEAFF.